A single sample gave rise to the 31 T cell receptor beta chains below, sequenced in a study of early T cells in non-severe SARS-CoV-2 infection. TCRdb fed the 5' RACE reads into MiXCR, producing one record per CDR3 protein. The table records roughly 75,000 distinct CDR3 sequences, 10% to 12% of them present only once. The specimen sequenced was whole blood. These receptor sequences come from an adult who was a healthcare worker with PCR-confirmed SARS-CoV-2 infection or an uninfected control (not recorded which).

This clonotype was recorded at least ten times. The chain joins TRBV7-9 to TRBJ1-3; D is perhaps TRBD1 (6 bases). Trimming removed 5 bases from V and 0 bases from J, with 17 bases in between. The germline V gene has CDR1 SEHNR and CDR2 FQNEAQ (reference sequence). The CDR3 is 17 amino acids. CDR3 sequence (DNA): TGTGCCAGCAGCCCGGTGGGGGGGCCCCGCTCTGGAAACACCATATATTTT. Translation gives CASSPVGGPRSGNTIYF.

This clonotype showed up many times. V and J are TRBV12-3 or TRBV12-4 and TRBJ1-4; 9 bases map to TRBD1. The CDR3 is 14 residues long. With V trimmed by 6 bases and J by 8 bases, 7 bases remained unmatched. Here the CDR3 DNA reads TGTGCCAGCAGATTTACAGGGGGCCAAGAAAAACTGTTTTTT. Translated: CASRFTGGQEKLFF.

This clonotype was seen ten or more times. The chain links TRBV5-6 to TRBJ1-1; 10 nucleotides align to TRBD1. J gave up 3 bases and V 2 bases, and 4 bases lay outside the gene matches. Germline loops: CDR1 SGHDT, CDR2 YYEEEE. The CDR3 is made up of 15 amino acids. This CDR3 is CASSFLGTGDTEAFF. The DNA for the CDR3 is TGTGCCAGCAGCTTTCTGGGGACAGGGGACACTGAAGCTTTCTTT.

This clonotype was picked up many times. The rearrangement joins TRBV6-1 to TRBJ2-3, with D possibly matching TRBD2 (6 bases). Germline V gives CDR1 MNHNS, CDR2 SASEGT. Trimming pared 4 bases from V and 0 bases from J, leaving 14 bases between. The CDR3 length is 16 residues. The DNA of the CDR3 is TGTGCCAGCAGTGCGGGGGTGGGGCTCAGCACAGATACGCAGTATTTT. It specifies CASSAGVGLSTDTQYF.

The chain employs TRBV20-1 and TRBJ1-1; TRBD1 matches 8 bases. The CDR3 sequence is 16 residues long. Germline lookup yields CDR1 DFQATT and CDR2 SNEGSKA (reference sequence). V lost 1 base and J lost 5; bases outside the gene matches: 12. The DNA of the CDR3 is TGCAGTGCTAGAGGGCACGCGGACAGGGTAGGAACTGAAGCTTTCTTT. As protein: CSARGHADRVGTEAFF.

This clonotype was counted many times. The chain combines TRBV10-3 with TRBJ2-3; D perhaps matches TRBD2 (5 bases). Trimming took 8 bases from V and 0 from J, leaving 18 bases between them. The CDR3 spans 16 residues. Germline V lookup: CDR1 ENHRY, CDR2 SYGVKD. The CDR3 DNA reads TGTGCCATCGGAGGAGATCCGGCACCTAGCACAGATACGCAGTATTTT. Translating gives CAIGGDPAPSTDTQYF.

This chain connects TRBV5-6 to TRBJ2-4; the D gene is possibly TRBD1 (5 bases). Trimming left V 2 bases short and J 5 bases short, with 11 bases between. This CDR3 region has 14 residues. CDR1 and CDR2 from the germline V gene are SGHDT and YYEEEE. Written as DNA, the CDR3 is TGTGCCAGCAGCTTTTCAGGGAACCAAAACATTCAGTACTTC. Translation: CASSFSGNQNIQYF.

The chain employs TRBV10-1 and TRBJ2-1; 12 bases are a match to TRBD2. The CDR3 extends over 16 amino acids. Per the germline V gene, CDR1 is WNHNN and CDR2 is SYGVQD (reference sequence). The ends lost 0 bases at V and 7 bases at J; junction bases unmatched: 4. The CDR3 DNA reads TGCGCCAGCAGTGAGTCCCTAGCGGGGGGGCTGAATGAGCAGTTCTTC. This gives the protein CASSESLAGGLNEQFF.

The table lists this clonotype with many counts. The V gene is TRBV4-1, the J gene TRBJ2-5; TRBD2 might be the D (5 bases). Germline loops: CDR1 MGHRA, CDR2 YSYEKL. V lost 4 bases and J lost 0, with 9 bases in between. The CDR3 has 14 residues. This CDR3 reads CASSPGMNQETQYF. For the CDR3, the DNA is TGCGCCAGCAGCCCCGGGATGAACCAAGAGACCCAGTACTTC.

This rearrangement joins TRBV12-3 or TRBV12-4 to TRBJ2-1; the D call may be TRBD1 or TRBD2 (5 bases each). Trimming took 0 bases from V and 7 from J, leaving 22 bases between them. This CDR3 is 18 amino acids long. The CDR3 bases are TGTGCCAGCAGTTTAGCTTTGGGACCCCCCCTGCCGCTTAATGAGCAGTTCTTC. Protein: CASSLALGPPLPLNEQFF.

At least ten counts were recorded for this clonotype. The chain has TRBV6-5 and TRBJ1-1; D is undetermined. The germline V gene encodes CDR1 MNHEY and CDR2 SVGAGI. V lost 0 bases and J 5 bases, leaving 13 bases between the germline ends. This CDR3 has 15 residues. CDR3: CASSYSLSRRTEAFF. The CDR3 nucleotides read TGTGCCAGCAGTTACTCCTTATCGAGGAGGACTGAAGCTTTCTTT.

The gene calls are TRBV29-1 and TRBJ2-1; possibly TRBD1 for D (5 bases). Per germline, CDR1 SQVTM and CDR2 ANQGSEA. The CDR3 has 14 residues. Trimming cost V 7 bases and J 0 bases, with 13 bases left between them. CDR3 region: CSAIQEFSYNEQFF. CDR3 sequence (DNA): TGCAGCGCTATACAGGAGTTCTCCTACAATGAGCAGTTCTTC.

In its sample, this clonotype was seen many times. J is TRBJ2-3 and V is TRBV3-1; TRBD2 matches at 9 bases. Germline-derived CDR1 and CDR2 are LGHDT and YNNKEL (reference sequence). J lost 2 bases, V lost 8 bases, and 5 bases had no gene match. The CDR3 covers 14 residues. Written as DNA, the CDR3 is TGTGCCAGCCCAGCGGGGGGACACACAGATACGCAGTATTTT. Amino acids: CASPAGGHTDTQYF.

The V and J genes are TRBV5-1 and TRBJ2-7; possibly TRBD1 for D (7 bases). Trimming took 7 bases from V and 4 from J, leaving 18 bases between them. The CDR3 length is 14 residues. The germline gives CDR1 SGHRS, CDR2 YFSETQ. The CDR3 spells CASRETGSVYEQYF. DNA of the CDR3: TGCGCCAGCCGGGAGACAGGGTCTGTGTACGAGCAGTACTTC. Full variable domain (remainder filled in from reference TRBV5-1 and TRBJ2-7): KAGVTQTPRYLIKTRGQQVTLSCSPISGHRSVSWYQQTPGQGLQFLFEYFSETQRNKGNFPGRFSGRQFSNSRSEMNVSTLELGDSALYLCASRETGSVYEQYFGPGTRLTVT.

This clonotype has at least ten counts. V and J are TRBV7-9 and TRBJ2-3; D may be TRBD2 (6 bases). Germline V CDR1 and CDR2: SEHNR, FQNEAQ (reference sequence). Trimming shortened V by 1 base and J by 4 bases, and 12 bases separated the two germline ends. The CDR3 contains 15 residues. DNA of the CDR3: TGTGCCAGCAGCTTAGGAGTAGCTAGCGCAGATACGCAGTATTTT. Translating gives CASSLGVASADTQYF.

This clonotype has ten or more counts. The CDR3 spells CARRGSNEQFF. In DNA, the CDR3 is TGTGCCAGACGGGGGAGCAATGAGCAGTTCTTC. The chain links TRBV7-9 to TRBJ2-1, with D tentatively TRBD2 (6 bases). V was clipped by 9 bases and J by 6 bases, with 9 bases between them. This CDR3 is built from 11 residues. Germline values: CDR1 SEHNR, CDR2 FQNEAQ (reference sequence).

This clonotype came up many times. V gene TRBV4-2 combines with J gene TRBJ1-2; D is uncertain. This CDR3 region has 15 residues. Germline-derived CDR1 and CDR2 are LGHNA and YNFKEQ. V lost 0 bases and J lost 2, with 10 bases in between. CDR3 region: CASSQEDPGNYGYTF. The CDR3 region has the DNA TGTGCCAGCAGCCAAGAAGATCCGGGGAACTATGGCTACACCTTC.

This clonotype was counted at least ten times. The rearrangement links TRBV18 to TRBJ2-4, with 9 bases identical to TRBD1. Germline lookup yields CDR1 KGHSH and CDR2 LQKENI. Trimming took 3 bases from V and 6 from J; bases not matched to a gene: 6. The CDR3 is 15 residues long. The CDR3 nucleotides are TGTGCCAGCTCACCGGGGACAGGGTTGGCAAACATTCAGTACTTC. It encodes CASSPGTGLANIQYF.

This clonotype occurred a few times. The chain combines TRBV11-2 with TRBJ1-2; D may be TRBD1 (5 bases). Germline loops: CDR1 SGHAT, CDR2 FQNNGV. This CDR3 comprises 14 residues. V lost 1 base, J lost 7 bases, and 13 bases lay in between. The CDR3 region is CASSLGSRDSGYTF. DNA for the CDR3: TGTGCCAGCAGCTTAGGGTCCAGGGATTCTGGCTACACCTTC.

The CDR3 nucleotides are TGTGCCAGCAGTCCTTCGGGTCAGCCCCAGCATTTT. Protein: CASSPSGQPQHF. The rearrangement links TRBV12-3 or TRBV12-4 to TRBJ1-5; D remains unclear. CDR3 length: 12 residues. V was shortened by 5 bases and J by 6 bases, with 8 bases between the two germline ends.

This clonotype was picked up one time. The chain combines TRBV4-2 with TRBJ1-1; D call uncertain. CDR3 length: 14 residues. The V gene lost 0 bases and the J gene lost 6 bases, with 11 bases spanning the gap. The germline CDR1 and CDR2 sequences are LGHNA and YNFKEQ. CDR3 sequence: CASSQDGVGPEAFF. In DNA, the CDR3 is TGTGCCAGCAGCCAAGATGGTGTAGGCCCTGAAGCTTTCTTT.

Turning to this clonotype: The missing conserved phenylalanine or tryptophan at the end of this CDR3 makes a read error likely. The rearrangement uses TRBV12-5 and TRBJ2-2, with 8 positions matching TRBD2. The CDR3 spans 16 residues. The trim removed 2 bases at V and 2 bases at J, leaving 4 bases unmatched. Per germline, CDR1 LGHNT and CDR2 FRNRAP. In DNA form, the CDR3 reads TGTGCTAGTGGTTTGATCAGCGGGGGTAACACCGGGGAGCTGTTTCTT. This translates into CASGLISGGNTGELFL.

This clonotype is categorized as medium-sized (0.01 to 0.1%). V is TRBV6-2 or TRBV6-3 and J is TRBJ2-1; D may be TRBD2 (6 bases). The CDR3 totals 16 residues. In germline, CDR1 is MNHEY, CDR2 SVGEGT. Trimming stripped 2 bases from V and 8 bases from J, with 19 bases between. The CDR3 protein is CASSYGVGTGEDEQFF. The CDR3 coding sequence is TGTGCCAGCAGTTACGGGGTCGGGACTGGGGAGGATGAGCAGTTCTTC.

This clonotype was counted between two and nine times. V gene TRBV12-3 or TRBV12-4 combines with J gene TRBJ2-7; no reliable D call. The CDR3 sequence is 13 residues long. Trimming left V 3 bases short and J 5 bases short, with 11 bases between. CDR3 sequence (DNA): TGTGCCAGCAGTTTCGTGCTAGTAAACGAGCAGTACTTC. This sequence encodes CASSFVLVNEQYF.

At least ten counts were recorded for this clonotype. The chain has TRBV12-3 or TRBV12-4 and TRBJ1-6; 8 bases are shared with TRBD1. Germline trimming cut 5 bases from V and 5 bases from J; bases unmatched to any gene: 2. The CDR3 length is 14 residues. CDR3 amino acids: CASSPGQDNSPLHF. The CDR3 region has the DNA TGTGCCAGCAGTCCGGGACAGGATAATTCACCCCTCCACTTT.

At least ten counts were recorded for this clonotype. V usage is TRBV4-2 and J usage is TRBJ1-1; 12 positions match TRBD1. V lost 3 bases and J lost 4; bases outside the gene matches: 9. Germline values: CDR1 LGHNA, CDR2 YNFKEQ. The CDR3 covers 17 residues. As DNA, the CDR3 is TGTGCCAGCAGCCACCAAGGGACAGGGGGCGTCGGCACTGAAGCTTTCTTT. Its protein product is CASSHQGTGGVGTEAFF.

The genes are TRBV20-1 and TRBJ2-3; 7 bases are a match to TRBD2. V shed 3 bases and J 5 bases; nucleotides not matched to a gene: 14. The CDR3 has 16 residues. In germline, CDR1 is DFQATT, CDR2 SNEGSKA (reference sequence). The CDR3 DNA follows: TGCAGTGCTAGGTCCCCCTCCCTCCGCGGGGGAGATACGCAGTATTTT. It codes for CSARSPSLRGGDTQYF.

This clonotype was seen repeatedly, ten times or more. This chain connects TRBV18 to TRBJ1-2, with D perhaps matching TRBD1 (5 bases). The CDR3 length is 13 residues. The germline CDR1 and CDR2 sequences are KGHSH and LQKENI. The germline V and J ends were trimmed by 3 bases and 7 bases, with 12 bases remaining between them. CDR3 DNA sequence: TGTGCCAGCTCACCTACAGGAGCTGTTGGCTACACCTTC. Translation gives CASSPTGAVGYTF.

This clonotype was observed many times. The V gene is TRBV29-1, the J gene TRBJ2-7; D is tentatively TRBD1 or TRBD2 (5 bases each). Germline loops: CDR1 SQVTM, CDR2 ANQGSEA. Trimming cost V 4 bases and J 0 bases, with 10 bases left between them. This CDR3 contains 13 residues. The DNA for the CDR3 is TGCAGCGTTGGGGGACGGAGCTCCTACGAGCAGTACTTC. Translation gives CSVGGRSSYEQYF.

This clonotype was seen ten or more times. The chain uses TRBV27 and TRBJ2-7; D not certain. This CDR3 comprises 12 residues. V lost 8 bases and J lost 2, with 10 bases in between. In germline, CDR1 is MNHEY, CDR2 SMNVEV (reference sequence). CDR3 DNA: TGTGCCAGCGGGGATAGGGCCTACGAGCAGTACTTC. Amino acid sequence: CASGDRAYEQYF.

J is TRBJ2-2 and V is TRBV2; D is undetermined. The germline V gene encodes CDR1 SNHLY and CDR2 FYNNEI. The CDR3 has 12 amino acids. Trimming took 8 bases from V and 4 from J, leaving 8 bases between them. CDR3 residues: CASQTGTGELFF. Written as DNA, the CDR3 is TGTGCCAGCCAGACGGGCACCGGGGAGCTGTTTTTT.